The sequence of this TCR beta chain was determined in a study of T-cell reconstitution after alpha-beta-depleted transplantation in children. Study observations and caveats: At the one-year point after transplant, T-cell counts and TCRbeta diversity were found to come mostly from T cells that had been newly produced.

Unique molecular identifiers were incorporated into the prepared TCRbeta library. TCRdb passed the PCR reads through MiXCR, listing each CDR3 protein once. In the table there are about 830,000 distinct CDR3 sequences, about 16% of which are singletons. Trimming took off 2 bases at V and 7 bases at J, with 6 bases between the two ends. CDR3 length: 13 amino acids. As for this clonotype: Antigen: not known.

The chain is built from TRBV12-3 or TRBV12-4 and TRBJ1-6; D is undetermined. The sequenced sample was PBMCs, mostly from graft donor cells, obtained 360 days after TCRalphabeta/CD19-depleted stem cell transplant. The sequence was collected from a male patient under 18 who had a stem cell transplant for acute lymphoblastic leukemia, so the T cells may come from the graft donor. The chain's CDR3 is CASSLSGNSPLHF. The CDR3 region has the DNA TGTGCCAGCAGTTTAAGCGGCAATTCACCCCTCCACTTT.